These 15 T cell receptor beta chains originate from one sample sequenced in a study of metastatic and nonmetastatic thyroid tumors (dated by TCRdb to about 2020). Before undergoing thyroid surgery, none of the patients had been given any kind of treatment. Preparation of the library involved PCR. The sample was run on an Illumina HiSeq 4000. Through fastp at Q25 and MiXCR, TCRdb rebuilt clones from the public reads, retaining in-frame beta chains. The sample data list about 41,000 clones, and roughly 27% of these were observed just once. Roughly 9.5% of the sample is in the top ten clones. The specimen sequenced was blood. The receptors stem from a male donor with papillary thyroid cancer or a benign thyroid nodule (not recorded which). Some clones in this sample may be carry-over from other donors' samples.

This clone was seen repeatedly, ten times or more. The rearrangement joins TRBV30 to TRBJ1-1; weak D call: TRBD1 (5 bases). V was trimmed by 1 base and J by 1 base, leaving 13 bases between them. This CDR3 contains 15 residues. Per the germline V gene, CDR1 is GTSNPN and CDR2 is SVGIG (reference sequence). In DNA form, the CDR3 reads TGTGCCTGGAGTGCCCCCGGGACGGGGAACACTGAAGCTTTCTTT. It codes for CAWSAPGTGNTEAFF.

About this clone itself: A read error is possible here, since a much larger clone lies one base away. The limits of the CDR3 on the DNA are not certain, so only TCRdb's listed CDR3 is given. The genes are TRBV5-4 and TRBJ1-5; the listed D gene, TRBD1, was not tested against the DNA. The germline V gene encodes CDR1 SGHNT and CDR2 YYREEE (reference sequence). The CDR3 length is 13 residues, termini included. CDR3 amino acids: CASSFGPGHPQHF.

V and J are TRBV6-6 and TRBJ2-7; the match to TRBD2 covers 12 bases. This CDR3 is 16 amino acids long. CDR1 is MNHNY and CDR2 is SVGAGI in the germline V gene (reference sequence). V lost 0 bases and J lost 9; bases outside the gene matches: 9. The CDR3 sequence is CASSYSGTSGPSWQYF. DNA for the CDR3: TGTGCCAGCAGTTACTCAGGGACTAGCGGGCCCTCGTGGCAGTACTTC.

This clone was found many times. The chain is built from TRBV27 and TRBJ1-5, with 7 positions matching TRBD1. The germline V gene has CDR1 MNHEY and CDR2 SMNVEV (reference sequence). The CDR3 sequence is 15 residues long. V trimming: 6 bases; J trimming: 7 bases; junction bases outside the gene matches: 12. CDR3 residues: CASSTDRAGEQPQHF. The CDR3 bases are TGTGCCAGCAGCACCGACAGGGCGGGAGAGCAGCCCCAGCATTTT.

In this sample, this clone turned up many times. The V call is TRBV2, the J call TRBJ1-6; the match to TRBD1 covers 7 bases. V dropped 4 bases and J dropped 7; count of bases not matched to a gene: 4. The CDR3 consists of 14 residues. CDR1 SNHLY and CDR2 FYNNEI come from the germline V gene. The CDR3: CASSAVQGNSPLHF. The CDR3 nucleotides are TGTGCCAGCAGTGCGGTACAGGGGAATTCACCCCTCCACTTT.

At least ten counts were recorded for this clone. The CDR3 loop reads CASRDRGFDGYTF. For the CDR3, the DNA is TGTGCCAGCCGGGACAGGGGGTTTGATGGCTACACCTTC. V and J are TRBV12-3 or TRBV12-4 and TRBJ1-2, with 11 bases identical to TRBD1. The CDR3 spans 13 residues. V shed 8 bases and J 6 bases; nucleotides not matched to a gene: 5.

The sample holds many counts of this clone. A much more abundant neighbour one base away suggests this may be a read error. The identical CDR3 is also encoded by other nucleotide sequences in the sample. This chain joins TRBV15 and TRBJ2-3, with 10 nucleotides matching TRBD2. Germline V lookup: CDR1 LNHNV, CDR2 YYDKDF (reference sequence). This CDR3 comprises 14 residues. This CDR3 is CATGAGGPSDTQYF. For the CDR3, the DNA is TGTGCCACTGGAGCGGGGGGGCCTTCAGACACGCAGTATTTT.

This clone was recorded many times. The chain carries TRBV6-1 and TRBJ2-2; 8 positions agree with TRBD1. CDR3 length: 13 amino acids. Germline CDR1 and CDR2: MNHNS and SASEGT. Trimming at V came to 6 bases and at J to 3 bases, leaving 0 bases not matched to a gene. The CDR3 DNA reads TGTGCCAGCAGACAGGGGGACACCGGGGAGCTGTTTTTT. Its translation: CASRQGDTGELFF.

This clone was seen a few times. The CDR3 spells CATSPGQGAFYGYTF. The CDR3 bases are TGTGCCACCAGCCCGGGACAGGGGGCATTCTATGGCTACACCTTC. This chain links TRBV24-1 with TRBJ1-2; TRBD1 aligns across 12 bases. The CDR3 loop spans 15 amino acids. V lost 7 bases, J lost 4 bases, and 6 bases stayed unmatched. CDR1 and CDR2 (germline): KGHDR, SFDVKD.

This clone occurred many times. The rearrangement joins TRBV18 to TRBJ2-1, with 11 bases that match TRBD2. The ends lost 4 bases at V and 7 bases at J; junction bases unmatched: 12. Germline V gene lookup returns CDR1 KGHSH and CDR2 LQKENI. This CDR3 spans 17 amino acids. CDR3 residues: CASSLVQLAGARNEQFF. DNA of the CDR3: TGTGCCAGCTCACTGGTACAACTAGCGGGAGCTAGGAATGAGCAGTTCTTC.

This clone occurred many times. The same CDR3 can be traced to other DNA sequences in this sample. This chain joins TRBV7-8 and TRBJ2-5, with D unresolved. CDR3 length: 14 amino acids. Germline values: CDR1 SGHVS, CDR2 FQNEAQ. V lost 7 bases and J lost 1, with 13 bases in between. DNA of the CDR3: TGTGCCAGCACCCCCTCCCAAGTCCAAGAGACCCAGTACTTC. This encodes CASTPSQVQETQYF.

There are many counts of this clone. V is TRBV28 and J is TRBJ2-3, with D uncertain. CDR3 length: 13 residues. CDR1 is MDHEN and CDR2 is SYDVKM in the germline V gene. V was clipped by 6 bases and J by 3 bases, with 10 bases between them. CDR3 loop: CASRGDLTDTQYF. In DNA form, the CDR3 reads TGTGCCAGCAGGGGCGACTTGACAGATACGCAGTATTTT.

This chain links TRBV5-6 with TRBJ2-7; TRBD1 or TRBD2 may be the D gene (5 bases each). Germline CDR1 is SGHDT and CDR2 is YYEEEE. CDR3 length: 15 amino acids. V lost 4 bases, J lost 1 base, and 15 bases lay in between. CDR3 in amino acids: CASSARGSLSYEQYF. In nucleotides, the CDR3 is TGTGCCAGCAGCGCGAGGGGCTCACTTTCCTACGAGCAGTACTTC.

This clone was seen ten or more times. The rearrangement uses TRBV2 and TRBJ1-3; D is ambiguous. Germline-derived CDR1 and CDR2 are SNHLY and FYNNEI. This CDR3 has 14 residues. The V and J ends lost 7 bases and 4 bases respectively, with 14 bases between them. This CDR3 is CASTGDISGNTIYF. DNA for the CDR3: TGTGCCAGCACCGGGGATATCTCCGGAAACACCATATATTTT. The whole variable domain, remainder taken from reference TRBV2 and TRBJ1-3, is EPEVTQTPSHQVTQMGQEVILRCVPISNHLYFYWYRQILGQKVEFLVSFYNNEISEKSEIFDDQFSVERPDGSNFTLKIRSTKLEDSAMYFCASTGDISGNTIYFGEGSWLTVV.

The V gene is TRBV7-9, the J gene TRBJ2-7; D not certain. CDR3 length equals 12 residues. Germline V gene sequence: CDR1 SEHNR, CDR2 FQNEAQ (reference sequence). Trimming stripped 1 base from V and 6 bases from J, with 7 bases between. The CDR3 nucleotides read TGTGCCAGCAGCTTAGACTCGGTCGAGCAGTACTTC. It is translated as CASSLDSVEQYF.